This T cell receptor beta chain was observed in a study of control samples from healthy donors and cancer patients. Measured with immunoSEQ multiplex PCR; TCRdb has only the in-frame clones, and not every one. The sample includes about 100,000 clones, about 90% of them seen just once. V was cut by 0 bases and J by 4 bases, with 13 bases left in between. The germline gives CDR1 GTSNPN, CDR2 SVGIG (reference sequence). CDR3 length: 14 residues. This TCR came from a woman aged 45 to 65 in good health. V and J are TRBV30 and TRBJ2-7; no firm D call. Source material: blood. The CDR3 here is CAWSVENAWYEQYF. CDR3 nucleotide sequence: TGTGCCTGGAGTGTAGAGAACGCGTGGTACGAGCAGTACTTC. Variable domain in full (rest from reference TRBV30 and TRBJ2-7): SQTIHQWPATLVQPVGSPLSLECTVEGTSNPNLYWYRQAAGRGLQLLFYSVGIGQISSEVPQNLSASRPQDRQFILSSKKLLLSDSGFYLCAWSVENAWYEQYFGPGTRLTVT.